These 25 T cell receptor beta chains originate from one sample sequenced in a study of T cell responses to AZD1222 COVID-19 vaccine. Clones were read by immunoSEQ multiplex PCR, and TCRdb kept only the in-frame ones, dropping some. In the table there are roughly 120,000 clones, 70% to 90% of which are singletons. Sample: peripheral blood, taken on day 0 of AZD1222 vaccination. The receptor set was obtained from an adult in good health.

This rearrangement joins TRBV7-3 to TRBJ2-5; 8 nucleotides match TRBD1. V lost 3 bases to trimming and J lost 5 bases; unmatched junction nucleotides: 5. Germline V CDR1 and CDR2: SGHTA, FQGTGA. This CDR3 is built from 14 residues. CDR3 nucleotide sequence: TGTGCCAGCAGCTTCCAGGGGGCCATGGAGACCCAGTACTTC. It yields the protein CASSFQGAMETQYF.

The chain uses TRBV6-5 and TRBJ2-7; either TRBD1 or TRBD2 may supply D (5 bases each). The V gene's germline CDR1 is MNHEY and CDR2 SVGAGI. V gave up 6 bases and J gave up 3 bases, with 15 bases separating them. The CDR3 totals 14 residues. The CDR3 sequence is CASSSSRGYYEQYF. The CDR3 region has the DNA TGTGCCAGCAGCTCTTCGAGGGGTTACTACGAGCAGTACTTC.

The genes are TRBV11-2 and TRBJ2-5; no clear D gene. V was cut by 5 bases and J by 1 base, with 8 bases left in between. The V gene's germline CDR1 is SGHAT and CDR2 FQNNGV. CDR3 size: 13 residues. CDR3 residues: CASSRDLQETQYF. DNA for the CDR3: TGTGCCAGCAGCCGTGATCTCCAAGAGACCCAGTACTTC. The full variable domain, with the rest looked up from reference TRBV11-2 and TRBJ2-5, is EAGVAQSPRYKIIEKRQSVAFWCNPISGHATLYWYQQILGQGPKLLIQFQNNGVVDDSQLPKDRFSAERLKGVDSTLKIQPAKLEDSAVYLCASSRDLQETQYFGPGTRLLVL.

The V gene is TRBV19, the J gene TRBJ2-7, with TRBD2 identical over 15 bases. The CDR3 length is 16 residues. Germline assignment: CDR1 LNHDA and CDR2 SQIVND (reference sequence). The ends lost 0 bases at V and 6 bases at J; junction bases unmatched: 3. CDR3 nucleotides: TGTGCCAGTAGTATAGATCGGACTAGCGGGAGGGTCGAGCAGTACTTC. This translates into CASSIDRTSGRVEQYF.

This clone was recorded only once. This chain joins TRBV28 and TRBJ1-1; D gene ambiguous. V lost 7 bases and J 0 bases, leaving 9 bases between the germline ends. The CDR3 is 13 residues long. Germline values: CDR1 MDHEN, CDR2 SYDVKM. The CDR3 spells CASTGTMNTEAFF. CDR3 coding DNA: TGTGCCAGCACCGGAACAATGAACACTGAAGCTTTCTTT.

The chain is built from TRBV18 and TRBJ2-6; D perhaps matches TRBD2 (7 bases). The CDR3 has 19 amino acids. V shed 3 bases and J shed 1 base, with 19 bases lying between them. Germline V gives CDR1 KGHSH, CDR2 LQKENI. CDR3 amino acids: CASSPLAPRGGSGANVLTF. In DNA, the CDR3 is TGTGCCAGCTCACCTCTCGCGCCAAGGGGGGGTTCTGGGGCCAACGTCCTGACTTTC.

This chain uses TRBV6-5 with TRBJ2-7; weak D call: TRBD1 (6 bases). This CDR3 spans 13 amino acids. The V gene lost 6 bases and the J gene lost 1 base, with 10 bases spanning the gap. Germline assignment: CDR1 MNHEY and CDR2 SVGAGI. CDR3 bases: TGTGCCAGCAGGATGCAGGGGTCCTACGAGCAGTACTTC. Residues: CASRMQGSYEQYF.

The chain couples TRBV5-1 to TRBJ2-1, with 7 bases fitting TRBD2. V dropped 3 bases and J dropped 4; count of bases not matched to a gene: 7. The CDR3 extends over 15 amino acids. Germline CDR1 SGHRS, CDR2 YFSETQ. CDR3 sequence (DNA): TGCGCCAGCAGCTGGGGCGGGAGCGTTTACAATGAGCAGTTCTTC. This sequence encodes CASSWGGSVYNEQFF.

The chain uses TRBV21-1 and TRBJ1-6; whether TRBD1, the table's D call, matches the DNA was not checked. TRBV21-1 is tagged as a pseudogene. CDR3 length: 21 residues. In DNA, the CDR3 is TGTGCCAGCAGCAAAGTTGGGGGACAGGGGGTTTTGAGCGCGGGGCATTCACCCCTCCACTTT. Its protein is CASSKVGGQGVLSAGHSPLHF.

The chain has TRBV28 and TRBJ2-5; D uncertain. Germline-derived CDR1 and CDR2 are MDHEN and SYDVKM. V lost 5 bases, J lost 5 bases, and 18 bases lay in between. The CDR3 spans 15 residues. In DNA form, the CDR3 reads TGTGCCAGCAGTACTTATGGGGTTTCGGAGGAGACCCAGTACTTC. It yields the protein CASSTYGVSEETQYF.

CDR3 nucleotide sequence: TGTGCCAGCAGTAGGGAGGGTGAGCAGTTCTTC. Protein: CASSREGEQFF. The chain joins TRBV2 to TRBJ2-1; 7 positions agree with TRBD2. The germline V gene encodes CDR1 SNHLY and CDR2 FYNNEI. Germline trimming cut 5 bases from V and 9 bases from J; bases unmatched to any gene: 1. The CDR3 spans 11 residues.

The J gene is TRBJ2-1, the V gene TRBV19, with D unresolved. Germline V gene lookup returns CDR1 LNHDA and CDR2 SQIVND (reference sequence). Trimming stripped 3 bases from V and 4 bases from J, with 13 bases between. The CDR3 sequence is 15 residues long. CDR3 nucleotide sequence: TGTGCCAGTAGTATCTCCCATGGCCCGTACAATGAGCAGTTCTTC. Its translation: CASSISHGPYNEQFF.

J is TRBJ1-5 and V is TRBV2; a possible D gene is TRBD1 (5 bases). V lost 1 base and J 6 bases, leaving 10 bases between the germline ends. Germline V gene sequence: CDR1 SNHLY, CDR2 FYNNEI. CDR3 length equals 14 residues. DNA for the CDR3: TGTGCCAGCAGTGAAGGCAGGGTTGGTCAGCCCCAGCATTTT. Residues: CASSEGRVGQPQHF.

The chain recombines TRBV5-1 with TRBJ1-4, with TRBD1 identical over 8 bases. CDR1 and CDR2 (germline): SGHRS, YFSETQ. There are 15 residues in the CDR3. J lost 8 bases, V lost 4 bases, and 10 bases had no gene match. The CDR3 loop is CASSGGQGGWEKLFF. DNA for the CDR3: TGCGCCAGCAGCGGAGGACAGGGAGGGTGGGAAAAACTGTTTTTT. The full variable domain, rest sourced from reference TRBV5-1 and TRBJ1-4, is KAGVTQTPRYLIKTRGQQVTLSCSPISGHRSVSWYQQTPGQGLQFLFEYFSETQRNKGNFPGRFSGRQFSNSRSEMNVSTLELGDSALYLCASSGGQGGWEKLFFGSGTQLSVL.

This clone was recorded a few times. The CDR3 reads CASRSDRVGWPQHF. Written as DNA, the CDR3 is TGTGCCAGCAGGTCGGATCGGGTAGGTTGGCCCCAGCATTTT. J is TRBJ1-5 and V is TRBV28; no clear D gene. Germline V gene sequence: CDR1 MDHEN, CDR2 SYDVKM. The CDR3 is made up of 14 amino acids. The germline V and J ends were trimmed by 6 bases and 9 bases, with 18 bases remaining between them.

The chain has TRBV7-2 and TRBJ2-7; 7 nucleotides align to TRBD2. Germline CDR1 is SGHTA and CDR2 is FQGNSA. The length of the CDR3 is 15 residues. Trimming at V came to 2 bases and at J to 0 bases, leaving 4 bases not matched to a gene. CDR3 region: CASSLQGGSSYEQYF. CDR3 bases: TGTGCCAGCAGCTTACAGGGCGGGAGCTCCTACGAGCAGTACTTC. The entire variable domain, with the rest obtained from reference TRBV7-2 and TRBJ2-7, is as follows: GAGVSQSPSNKVTEKGKDVELRCDPISGHTALYWYRQSLGQGLEFLIYFQGNSAPDKSGLPSDRFSAERTGGSVSTLTIQRTQQEDSAVYLCASSLQGGSSYEQYFGPGTRLTVT.

On this clone: Other DNA sequences from this sample encode an identical CDR3 as well. The chain uses TRBV18 and TRBJ2-3; the match to TRBD2 covers 11 bases. V trimming: 5 bases; J trimming: 0 bases; junction bases outside the gene matches: 4. CDR3 length: 16 amino acids. CDR1 and CDR2 (germline): KGHSH, LQKENI. This CDR3 is CASSSRLAGSTDTQYF. The CDR3 DNA follows: TGTGCCAGCTCATCCAGACTAGCGGGAAGCACAGATACGCAGTATTTT. The complete variable domain, with remaining parts taken from reference TRBV18 and TRBJ2-3, reads NAGVMQNPRHLVRRRGQEARLRCSPMKGHSHVYWYRQLPEEGLKFMVYLQKENIIDESGMPKERFSAEFPKEGPSILRIQQVVRGDSAAYFCASSSRLAGSTDTQYFGPGTRLTVL.

The chain uses TRBV19 and TRBJ1-2; no reliable D call. Germline values: CDR1 LNHDA, CDR2 SQIVND (reference sequence). CDR3 length: 11 residues. The V gene lost 10 bases and the J gene lost 1 base, with 7 bases spanning the gap. The DNA of the CDR3 is TGTGCCACCGCGGGTAACTATGGCTACACCTTC. This translates into CATAGNYGYTF.

The chain is built from TRBV28 and TRBJ2-3; TRBD2 aligns across 7 bases. This CDR3 has 16 amino acids. CDR1 is MDHEN, CDR2 SYDVKM, per germline. With 2 bases clipped from V and 4 bases from J, the junction kept 9 bases outside the gene matches. The CDR3 reads CASSLQGRGGPDTQYF. The CDR3 DNA reads TGTGCCAGCAGTTTACAGGGTCGGGGAGGGCCAGATACGCAGTATTTT.

Here the CDR3 DNA reads TGTGCCAGCAGTTTGAGGGATCAAGAGACCCAGTACTTC. Its translation: CASSLRDQETQYF. The chain has TRBV12-3 or TRBV12-4 and TRBJ2-5; D is perhaps TRBD2 (5 bases). Between the trimmed V and J ends, which lost 3 bases and 2 bases, there was a span of 7 bases. CDR3 length: 13 residues.

The V call is TRBV2, the J call TRBJ2-3, with a possible D match to TRBD2 (7 bases). The germline V gene has CDR1 SNHLY and CDR2 FYNNEI. The CDR3 covers 14 residues. Trimming left V 10 bases short and J 5 bases short, with 19 bases between. CDR3 loop: CANSVGGARDTQYF. The CDR3 nucleotides read TGTGCCAATTCCGTGGGGGGGGCAAGAGATACGCAGTATTTT.

The rearrangement uses TRBV6-5 and TRBJ1-4; 8 bases agree with TRBD1. The CDR3 sequence is 15 residues long. The junction had 10 bases not matched to a gene; V was cut back by 9 bases and J by 4 bases. The germline CDR1 and CDR2 sequences are MNHEY and SVGAGI. In nucleotides, the CDR3 is TGTGCCAGTTCGACAGGGACAGGCCGTAATGAAAAACTGTTTTTT. Translating it yields CASSTGTGRNEKLFF.

As regards this clone: Relative to the germline gene, one junction end is altered; a read error may explain this. V is TRBV19 and J is TRBJ1-1; the D gene is possibly TRBD1 (6 bases). Germline CDR1 LNHDA, CDR2 SQIVND (reference sequence). CDR3 size: 11 residues. CDR3 amino acids: CASSIPGQSLF. CDR3 DNA: TGTGCCAGTAGTATCCCTGGACAGAGTCTATTT. Full variable domain (rest looked up from reference TRBV19 and TRBJ1-1): DGGITQSPKYLFRKEGQNVTLSCEQNLNHDAMYWYRQDPGQGLRLIYYSQIVNDFQKGDIAEGYSVSREKKESFPLTVTSAQKNPTAFYLCASSIPGQSLFGQGTRLTVV.

The chain employs TRBV11-2 and TRBJ1-1; D is ambiguous. Per the germline V gene, CDR1 is SGHAT and CDR2 is FQNNGV. Trimming pared 0 bases from V and 5 bases from J, leaving 13 bases between. There are 15 residues in the CDR3. The CDR3 protein is CASSLDLAPRTEAFF. CDR3 in DNA: TGTGCCAGCAGCTTAGATCTGGCCCCCCGGACTGAAGCTTTCTTT.

The chain carries TRBV6-5 and TRBJ2-2, with 10 bases matching TRBD1. From germline, CDR1 is MNHEY and CDR2 SVGAGI. V gave up 11 bases and J gave up 4 bases; unmatched junction bases: 4. This CDR3 comprises 13 residues. The CDR3 DNA reads as TGTGCCGCCAGGGACAGGGGCACCGGGGAGCTGTTTTTT. Translation: CAARDRGTGELFF.